The entry below describes one TCR beta chain. These data come from a study of blood T cell repertoires in COVID-19. Study-wide context: The cDNA or gDNA used as material had been derived from T cells, B-cell-depleted T cells, or PBMCs.

Assay: immunoSEQ multiplex PCR; the TCRdb copy retains only in-frame clones and omits some. This sample carries about 96,000 clones, 65% to 85% of them seen once, and the ten largest clones take 15% to 20%. The CDR3 is made up of 14 amino acids. With 5 bases clipped from V and 2 bases from J, the junction kept 4 bases outside the gene matches. The germline gives CDR1 ENHRY, CDR2 SYGVKD. Sequenced material: peripheral blood. This chain uses TRBV10-3 with TRBJ1-1, with 8 bases lining up with TRBD1. The source is a woman aged 55-69 years with acute or convalescent COVID-19. CDR3 coding DNA: TGTGCCATCAGTCCGGACAGGGATAACACTGAAGCTTTCTTT. It codes for CAISPDRDNTEAFF.